The clone carrying this T cell receptor beta chain was observed a few times. The germline gives CDR1 MDHEN, CDR2 SYDVKM. The CDR3 covers 13 residues. V lost 0 bases, J lost 5 bases, and 7 bases lay in between. The data stem from a study of control samples from healthy donors and cancer patients. TCRdb keeps only in-frame clones here, not all; method: immunoSEQ multiplex PCR. The table shows about 150,000 clones, with under 95% occurring only once. Sample: blood. The chain employs TRBV28 and TRBJ1-2; D remains ambiguous. This TCR came from a young man in good health. The CDR3 protein is CASSLWDGYGYTF. The CDR3 bases are TGTGCCAGCAGTTTATGGGACGGGTATGGCTACACCTTC.